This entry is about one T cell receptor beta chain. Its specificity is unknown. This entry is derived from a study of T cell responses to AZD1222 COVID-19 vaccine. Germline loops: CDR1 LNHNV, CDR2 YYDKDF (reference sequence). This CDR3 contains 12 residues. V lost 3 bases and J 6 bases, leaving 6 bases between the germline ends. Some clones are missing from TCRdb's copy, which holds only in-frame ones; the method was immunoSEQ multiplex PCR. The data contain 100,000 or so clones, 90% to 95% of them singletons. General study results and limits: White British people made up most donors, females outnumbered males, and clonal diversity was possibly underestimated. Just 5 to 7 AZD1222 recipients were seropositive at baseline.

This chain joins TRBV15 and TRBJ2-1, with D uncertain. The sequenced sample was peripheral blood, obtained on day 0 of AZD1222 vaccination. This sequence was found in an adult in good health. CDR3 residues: CATSRLVNEQFF. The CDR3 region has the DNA TGTGCCACCAGCAGGTTGGTCAATGAGCAGTTCTTC.